A single TCR beta chain is shown here with its context. Its antigen is not identified. Some clones are missing from TCRdb's copy, which holds only in-frame ones; the method was immunoSEQ multiplex PCR. The sample includes 23,000 or so clones, approximately 88% of them seen just once. The data originate from a study of T cells in localized non-small cell lung cancer. Study-wide points: Overall survival was longer when the density of T cells in the blood was higher. Detection in adjacent lung was observed for a median approximately 52 of the top 100 tumor clones. Sequencing covered just one tumor region, so heterogeneity cannot be ruled out. Among the tissues sampled, uninvolved adjacent lung had the highest T cell clonality, above tumor.

The specimen was peripheral blood mononuclear cells, collected before any cancer treatment. This clonotype was obtained from a woman aged 40 to 75 with stage III lung adenocarcinoma.

The CDR3 protein is CASSPDRGRGETQYF. The DNA of the CDR3 is TGTGCCAGCAGCCCAGACAGGGGGCGTGGGGAGACCCAGTACTTC. The rearrangement links TRBV11-2 to TRBJ2-5; TRBD1 matches 10 bases. J lost 5 bases, V lost 5 bases, and 8 bases had no gene match. The germline gives CDR1 SGHAT, CDR2 FQNNGV. The CDR3 extends over 15 amino acids. The entire variable domain, with the rest obtained from reference TRBV11-2 and TRBJ2-5, is as follows: EAGVAQSPRYKIIEKRQSVAFWCNPISGHATLYWYQQILGQGPKLLIQFQNNGVVDDSQLPKDRFSAERLKGVDSTLKIQPAKLEDSAVYLCASSPDRGRGETQYFGPGTRLLVL.